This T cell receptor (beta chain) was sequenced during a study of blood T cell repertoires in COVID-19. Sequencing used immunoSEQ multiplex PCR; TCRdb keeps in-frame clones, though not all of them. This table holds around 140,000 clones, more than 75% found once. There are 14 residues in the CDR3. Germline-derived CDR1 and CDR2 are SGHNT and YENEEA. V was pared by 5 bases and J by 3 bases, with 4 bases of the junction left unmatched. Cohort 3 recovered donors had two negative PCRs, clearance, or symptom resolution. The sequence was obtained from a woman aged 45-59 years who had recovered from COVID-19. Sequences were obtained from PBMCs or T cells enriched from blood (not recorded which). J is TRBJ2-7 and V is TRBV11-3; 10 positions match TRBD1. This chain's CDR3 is CASSHRDRGYEQYF. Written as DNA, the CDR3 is TGTGCCAGCAGCCACCGGGACAGGGGCTACGAGCAGTACTTC. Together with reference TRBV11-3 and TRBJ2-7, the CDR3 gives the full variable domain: EAGVVQSPRYKIIEKKQPVAFWCNPISGHNTLYWYLQNLGQGPELLIRYENEEAVDDSQLPKDRFSAERLKGVDSTLKIQPAELGDSAVYLCASSHRDRGYEQYFGPGTRLTVT.